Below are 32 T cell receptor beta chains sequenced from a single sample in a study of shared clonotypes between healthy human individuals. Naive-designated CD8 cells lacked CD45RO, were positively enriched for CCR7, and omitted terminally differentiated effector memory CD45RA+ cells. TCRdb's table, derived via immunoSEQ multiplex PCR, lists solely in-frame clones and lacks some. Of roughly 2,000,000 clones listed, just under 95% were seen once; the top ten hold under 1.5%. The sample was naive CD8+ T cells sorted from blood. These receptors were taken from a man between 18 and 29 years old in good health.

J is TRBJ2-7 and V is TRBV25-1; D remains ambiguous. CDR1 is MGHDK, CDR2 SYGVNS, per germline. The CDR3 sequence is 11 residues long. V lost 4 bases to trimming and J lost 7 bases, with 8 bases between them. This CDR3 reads CASSVRGEQYF. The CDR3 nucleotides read TGTGCCAGCAGTGTCCGTGGGGAGCAGTACTTC.

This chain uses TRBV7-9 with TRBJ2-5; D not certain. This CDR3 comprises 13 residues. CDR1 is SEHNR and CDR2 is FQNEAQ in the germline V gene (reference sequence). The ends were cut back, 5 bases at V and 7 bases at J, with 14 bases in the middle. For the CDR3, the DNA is TGTGCCAGCAGCCCCGTAACAGCCCCGACCCAGTACTTC. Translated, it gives CASSPVTAPTQYF.

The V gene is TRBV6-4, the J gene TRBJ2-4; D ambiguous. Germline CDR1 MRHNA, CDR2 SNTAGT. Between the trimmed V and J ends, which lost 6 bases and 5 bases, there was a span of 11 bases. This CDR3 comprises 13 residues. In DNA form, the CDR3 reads TGTGCCAGCAGGGCGCGACTGGAAAACATTCAGTACTTC. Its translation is CASRARLENIQYF.

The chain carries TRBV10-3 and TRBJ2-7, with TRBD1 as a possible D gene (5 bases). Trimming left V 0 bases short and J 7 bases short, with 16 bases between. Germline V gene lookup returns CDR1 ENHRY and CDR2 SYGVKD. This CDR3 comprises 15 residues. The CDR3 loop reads CAISESSDRMWEQYF. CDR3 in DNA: TGTGCCATCAGTGAGTCAAGTGACAGAATGTGGGAGCAGTACTTC.

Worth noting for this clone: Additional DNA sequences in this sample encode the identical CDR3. The CDR3 DNA is TGTGCCAGCAGCGCAGGCGGCACTGAAGCTTTCTTT. It specifies CASSAGGTEAFF. The chain joins TRBV5-6 to TRBJ1-1; D gene unclear. Trimming removed 4 bases at V and 4 bases at J, with 8 bases between. The CDR3 loop spans 12 amino acids. The germline V gene has CDR1 SGHDT and CDR2 YYEEEE.

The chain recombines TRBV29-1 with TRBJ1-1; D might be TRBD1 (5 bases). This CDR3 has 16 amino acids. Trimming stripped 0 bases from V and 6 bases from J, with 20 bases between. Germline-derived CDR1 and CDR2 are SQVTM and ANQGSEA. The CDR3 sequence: CSVEDLPSFDSPEAFF. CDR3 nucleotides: TGCAGCGTTGAAGATCTCCCTTCTTTTGACAGCCCTGAAGCTTTCTTT.

The DNA for the CDR3 is TGTGCCAGCTCACCTCGGGACAGGGAACTACATACGCAGTATTTT. This sequence encodes CASSPRDRELHTQYF. V is TRBV18 and J is TRBJ2-3; 9 bases fit TRBD1. The J segment lost 7 bases and the V segment lost 3 bases, leaving 8 bases of the junction unmatched. The CDR3 is 15 amino acids. In germline, CDR1 is KGHSH, CDR2 LQKENI.

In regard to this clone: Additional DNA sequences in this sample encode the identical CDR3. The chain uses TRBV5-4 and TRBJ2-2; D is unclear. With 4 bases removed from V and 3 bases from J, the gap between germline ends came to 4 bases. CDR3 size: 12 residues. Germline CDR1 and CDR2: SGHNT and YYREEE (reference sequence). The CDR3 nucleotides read TGTGCCAGCAGCAGGGACACCGGGGAGCTGTTTTTT. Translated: CASSRDTGELFF. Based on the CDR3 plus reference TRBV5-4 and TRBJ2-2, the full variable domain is ETGVTQSPTHLIKTRGQQVTLRCSSQSGHNTVSWYQQALGQGPQFIFQYYREEENGRGNFPPRFSGLQFPNYSSELNVNALELDDSALYLCASSRDTGELFFGEGSRLTVL.

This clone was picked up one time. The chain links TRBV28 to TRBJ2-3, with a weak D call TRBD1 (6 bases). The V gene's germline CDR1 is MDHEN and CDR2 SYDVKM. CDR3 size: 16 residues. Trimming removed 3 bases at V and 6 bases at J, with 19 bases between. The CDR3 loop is CASSLFRPGVGDTQYF. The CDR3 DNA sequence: TGTGCCAGCAGTTTGTTCCGCCCAGGGGTGGGTGATACGCAGTATTTT.

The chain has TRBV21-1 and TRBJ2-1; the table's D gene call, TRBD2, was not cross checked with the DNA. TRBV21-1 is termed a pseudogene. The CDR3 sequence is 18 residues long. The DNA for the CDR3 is TGTGCCGAAGCTAACGTCTACGCGAGCGGGAGGCCGGGGAATGAGCAGTTCTTC. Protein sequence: CAEANVYASGRPGNEQFF.

The CDR3 DNA sequence: TGTGCCAGCAGTCCTTATGACGCGTACAATGAGCAGTTCTTC. Translating it yields CASSPYDAYNEQFF. The chain couples TRBV6-5 to TRBJ2-1; D is undetermined. Trimming took 5 bases from V and 4 from J, leaving 12 bases between them. In germline, CDR1 is MNHEY, CDR2 SVGAGI. The CDR3 is made up of 14 amino acids.

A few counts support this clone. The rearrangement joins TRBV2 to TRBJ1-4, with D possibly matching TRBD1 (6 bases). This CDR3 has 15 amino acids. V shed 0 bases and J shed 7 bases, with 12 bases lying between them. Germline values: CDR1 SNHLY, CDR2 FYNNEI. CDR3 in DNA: TGTGCCAGCAGTGAAGCTGGAGGGGGAGGTGAAAAACTGTTTTTT. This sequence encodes CASSEAGGGGEKLFF.

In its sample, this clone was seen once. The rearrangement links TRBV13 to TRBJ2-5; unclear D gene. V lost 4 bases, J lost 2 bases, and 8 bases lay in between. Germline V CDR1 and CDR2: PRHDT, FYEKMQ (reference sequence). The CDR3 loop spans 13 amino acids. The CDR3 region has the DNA TGTGCCAGCAGCTCAGGATGGCAAGAGACCCAGTACTTC. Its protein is CASSSGWQETQYF.

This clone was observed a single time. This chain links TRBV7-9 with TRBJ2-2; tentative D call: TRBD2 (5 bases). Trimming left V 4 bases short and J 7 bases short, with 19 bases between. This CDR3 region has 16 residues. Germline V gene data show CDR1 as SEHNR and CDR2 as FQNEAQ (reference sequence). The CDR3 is CASSSGRVQRVGELFF. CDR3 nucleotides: TGTGCCAGCAGCTCGGGCCGGGTCCAGAGGGTCGGGGAGCTGTTTTTT.

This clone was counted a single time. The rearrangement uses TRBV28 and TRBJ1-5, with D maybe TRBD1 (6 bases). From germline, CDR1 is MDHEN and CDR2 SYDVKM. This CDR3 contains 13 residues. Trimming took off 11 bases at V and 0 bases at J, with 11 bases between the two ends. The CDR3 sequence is CAVQGYSNQPQHF. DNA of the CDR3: TGTGCCGTACAGGGTTATAGCAATCAGCCCCAGCATTTT. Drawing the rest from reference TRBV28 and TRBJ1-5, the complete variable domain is DVKVTQSSRYLVKRTGEKVFLECVQDMDHENMFWYRQDPGLGLRLIYFSYDVKMKEKGDIPEGYSVSREKKERFSLILESASTNQTSMYLCAVQGYSNQPQHFGDGTRLSIL.

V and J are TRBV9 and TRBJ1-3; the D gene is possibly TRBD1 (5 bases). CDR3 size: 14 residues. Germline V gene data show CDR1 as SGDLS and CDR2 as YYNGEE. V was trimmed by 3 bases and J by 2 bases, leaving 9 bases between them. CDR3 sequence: CASSASGTGNTIYF. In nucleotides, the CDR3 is TGTGCCAGCAGCGCGTCAGGGACTGGAAACACCATATATTTT. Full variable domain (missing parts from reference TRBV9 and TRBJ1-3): DSGVTQTPKHLITATGQRVTLRCSPRSGDLSVYWYQQSLDQGLQFLIQYYNGEERAKGNILERFSAQQFPDLHSELNLSSLELGDSALYFCASSASGTGNTIYFGEGSWLTVV.

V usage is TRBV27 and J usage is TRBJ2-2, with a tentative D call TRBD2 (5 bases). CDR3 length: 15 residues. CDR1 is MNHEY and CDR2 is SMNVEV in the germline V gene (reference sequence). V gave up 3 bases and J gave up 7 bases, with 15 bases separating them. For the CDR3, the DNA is TGTGCCAGCAGTTTCGGGCTAGCCGGGGACGGGGAGCTGTTTTTT. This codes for CASSFGLAGDGELFF.

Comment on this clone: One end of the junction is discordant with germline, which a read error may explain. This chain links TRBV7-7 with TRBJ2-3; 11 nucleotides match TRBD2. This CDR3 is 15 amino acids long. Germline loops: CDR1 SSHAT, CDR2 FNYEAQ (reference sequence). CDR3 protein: CASSYLAGGSDTQYF. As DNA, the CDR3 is TGTGCTAGCAGCTATCTAGCGGGGGGCTCAGATACGCAGTATTTT. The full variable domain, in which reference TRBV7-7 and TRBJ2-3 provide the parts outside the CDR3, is GAGVSQSPRYKVTKRGQDVTLRCDPISSHATLYWYQQALGQGPEFLTYFNYEAQPDKSGLPSDRFSAERPEGSISTLTIQRTEQRDSAMYRCASSYLAGGSDTQYFGPGTRLTVL.

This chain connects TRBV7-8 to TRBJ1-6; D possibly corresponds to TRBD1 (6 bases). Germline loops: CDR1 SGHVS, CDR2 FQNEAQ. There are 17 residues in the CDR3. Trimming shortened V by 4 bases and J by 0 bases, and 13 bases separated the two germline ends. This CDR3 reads CASSSDSLGSYNSPLHF. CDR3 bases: TGTGCCAGCAGCTCGGACAGTCTTGGCTCCTATAATTCACCCCTCCACTTT. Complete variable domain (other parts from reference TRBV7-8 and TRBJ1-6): GAGVSQSPRYKVAKRGQDVALRCDPISGHVSLFWYQQALGQGPEFLTYFQNEAQLDKSGLPSDRFFAERPEGSVSTLKIQRTQQEDSAVYLCASSSDSLGSYNSPLHFGNGTRLTVT.

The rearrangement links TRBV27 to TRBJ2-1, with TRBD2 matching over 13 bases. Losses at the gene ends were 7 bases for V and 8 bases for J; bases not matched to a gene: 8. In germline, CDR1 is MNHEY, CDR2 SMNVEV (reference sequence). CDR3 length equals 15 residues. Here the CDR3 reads CASTRLAGGRDEQFF. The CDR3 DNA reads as TGTGCCAGCACTCGACTAGCGGGAGGTCGGGATGAGCAGTTCTTC.

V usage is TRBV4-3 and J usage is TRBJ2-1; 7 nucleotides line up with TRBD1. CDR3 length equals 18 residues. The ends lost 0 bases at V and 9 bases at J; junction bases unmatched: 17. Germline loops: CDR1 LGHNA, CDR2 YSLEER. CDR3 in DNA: TGCGCCAGCAGCCAAGATGAATTTGGAACAGGGGACGTGGGTGAGCAGTTCTTC. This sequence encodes CASSQDEFGTGDVGEQFF.

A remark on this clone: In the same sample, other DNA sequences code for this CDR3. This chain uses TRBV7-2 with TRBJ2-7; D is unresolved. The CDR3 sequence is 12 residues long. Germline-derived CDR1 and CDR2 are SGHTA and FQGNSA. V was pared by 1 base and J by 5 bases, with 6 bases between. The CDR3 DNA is TGTGCCAGCAGCTTAGGAGGCCACGAGCAGTACTTC. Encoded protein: CASSLGGHEQYF.

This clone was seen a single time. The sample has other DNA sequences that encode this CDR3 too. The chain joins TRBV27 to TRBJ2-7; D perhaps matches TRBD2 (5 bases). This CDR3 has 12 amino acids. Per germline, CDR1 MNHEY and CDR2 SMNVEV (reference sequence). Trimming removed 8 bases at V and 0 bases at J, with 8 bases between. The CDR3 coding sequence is TGTGCCAGCGGGCGGGTCTCCTACGAGCAGTACTTC. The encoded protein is CASGRVSYEQYF.

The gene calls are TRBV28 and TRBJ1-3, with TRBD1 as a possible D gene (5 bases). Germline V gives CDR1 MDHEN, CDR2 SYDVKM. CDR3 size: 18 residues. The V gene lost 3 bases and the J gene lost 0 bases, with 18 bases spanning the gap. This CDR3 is CASSFGPGTESSGNTIYF. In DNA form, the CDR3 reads TGTGCCAGCAGTTTCGGCCCCGGGACGGAAAGCTCTGGAAACACCATATATTTT.

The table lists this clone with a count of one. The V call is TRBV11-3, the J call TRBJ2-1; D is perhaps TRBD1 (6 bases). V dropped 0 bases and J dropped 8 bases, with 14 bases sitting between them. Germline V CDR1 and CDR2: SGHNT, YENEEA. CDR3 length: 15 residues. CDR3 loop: CASSLDPGGGDEQFF. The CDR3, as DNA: TGTGCCAGCAGCTTAGATCCCGGTGGGGGCGATGAGCAGTTCTTC.

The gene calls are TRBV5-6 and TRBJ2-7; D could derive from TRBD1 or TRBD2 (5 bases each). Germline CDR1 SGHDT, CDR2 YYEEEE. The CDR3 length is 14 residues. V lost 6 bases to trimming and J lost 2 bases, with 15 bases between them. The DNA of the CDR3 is TGTGCCAGCAATACCGGGACGGTCGCCTACGAGCAGTACTTC. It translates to CASNTGTVAYEQYF.

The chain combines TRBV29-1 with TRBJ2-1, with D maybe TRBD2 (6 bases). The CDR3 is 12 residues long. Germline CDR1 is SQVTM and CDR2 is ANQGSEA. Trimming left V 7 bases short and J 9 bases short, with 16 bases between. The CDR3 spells CSGQRESPEQFF. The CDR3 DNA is TGCAGCGGCCAACGGGAGTCCCCTGAGCAGTTCTTC.

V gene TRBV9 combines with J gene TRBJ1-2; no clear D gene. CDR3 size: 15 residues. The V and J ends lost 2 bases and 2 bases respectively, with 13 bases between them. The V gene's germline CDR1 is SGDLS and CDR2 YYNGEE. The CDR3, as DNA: TGTGCCAGCAGCGTTTCAAGTGGGCTCAACTATGGCTACACCTTC. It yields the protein CASSVSSGLNYGYTF. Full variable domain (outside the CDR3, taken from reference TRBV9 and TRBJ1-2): DSGVTQTPKHLITATGQRVTLRCSPRSGDLSVYWYQQSLDQGLQFLIQYYNGEERAKGNILERFSAQQFPDLHSELNLSSLELGDSALYFCASSVSSGLNYGYTFGSGTRLTVV.

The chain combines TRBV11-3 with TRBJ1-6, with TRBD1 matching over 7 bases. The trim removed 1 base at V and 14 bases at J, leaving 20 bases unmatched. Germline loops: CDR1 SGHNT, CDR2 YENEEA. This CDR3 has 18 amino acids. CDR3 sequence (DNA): TGTGCCAGCAGCTTAGTTACGATGGCGCCAGGGGGGTACGGAACCCTCCACTTT. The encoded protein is CASSLVTMAPGGYGTLHF.

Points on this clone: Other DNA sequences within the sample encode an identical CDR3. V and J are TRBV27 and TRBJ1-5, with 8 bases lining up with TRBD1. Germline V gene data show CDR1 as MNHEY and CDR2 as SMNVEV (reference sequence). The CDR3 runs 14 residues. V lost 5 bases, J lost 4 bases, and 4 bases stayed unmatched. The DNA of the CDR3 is TGTGCCAGCAGTATCACAGGGGGGAATCAGCCCCAGCATTTT. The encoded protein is CASSITGGNQPQHF.

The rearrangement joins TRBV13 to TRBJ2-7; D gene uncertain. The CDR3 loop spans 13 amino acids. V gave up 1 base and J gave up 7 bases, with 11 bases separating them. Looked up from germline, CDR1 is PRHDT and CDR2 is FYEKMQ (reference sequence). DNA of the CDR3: TGTGCCAGCAGCTTAGCCGACGGATGGGAGCAGTACTTC. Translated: CASSLADGWEQYF.

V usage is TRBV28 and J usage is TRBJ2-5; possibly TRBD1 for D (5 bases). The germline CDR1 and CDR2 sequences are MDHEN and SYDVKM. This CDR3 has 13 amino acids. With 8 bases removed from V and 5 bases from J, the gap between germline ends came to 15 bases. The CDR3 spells CASAAWGHETQYF. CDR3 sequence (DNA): TGTGCCAGCGCTGCATGGGGCCACGAGACCCAGTACTTC.